This T cell receptor (beta chain) came from a study of cytomegalovirus exposure and HLA in healthy donors. The CDR3 runs 14 residues. Germline loops: CDR1 SQVTM, CDR2 ANQGSEA. V gave up 2 bases and J gave up 3 bases, with 13 bases separating them. General study results and limits: There were some V segments, including TRBV6-2 and TRBV6-3, excluded as indistinguishable. Reported findings show TCR beta sequences accurately forecast HLA-A and HLA-B alleles in most subjects. A later analysis associated approximately 17,000 TCR beta sequences with HLA alleles at a 0.05 false discovery rate.

As regards this clone: Its antigen is still unknown.

The PCR employed 60 Vbeta primers together with 13 Jbeta primers. The method was immunoSEQ multiplex PCR; TCRdb's version includes in-frame clones alone and lacks a portion of them. The table shows about 140,000 clones, with roughly three quarters occurring only once. This sequence originates from a female donor in good health and CMV-seronegative. The sequenced sample consisted of PBMCs. V gene TRBV29-1 combines with J gene TRBJ1-1; D call uncertain. The CDR3 spells CSVEMRAGHTEAFF. CDR3 nucleotides: TGCAGCGTTGAAATGAGGGCCGGGCACACTGAAGCTTTCTTT.